The 10 T cell receptor beta chains below come from one sample, sequenced in a study of vaccination effects on CD4 cells after COVID-19. The antigens these receptors bind are not known. Generated by immunoSEQ multiplex PCR, the TCRdb table keeps only in-frame clones and is missing some. In the table there are around 40,000 clones, around 63% of which are singletons. Subsequent to a culture period of under twelve days, CD4+ T cells were isolated. Sample: CD4+ T cells from PBMCs cultured without peptide, taken before COVID-19 vaccination. Receptor source: a human donor who received a COVID-19 vaccine.

This rearrangement joins TRBV2 to TRBJ1-3; D is undetermined. Germline assignment: CDR1 SNHLY and CDR2 FYNNEI. CDR3 length: 15 residues. V was cut by 3 bases and J by 1 base, with 10 bases left in between. The chain's CDR3 is CASSDRGWSGNTIYF. In nucleotides, the CDR3 is TGTGCCAGCAGTGATCGGGGTTGGTCTGGAAACACCATATATTTT.

V is TRBV19 and J is TRBJ1-5; 8 bases match TRBD1. Germline V gene sequence: CDR1 LNHDA, CDR2 SQIVND (reference sequence). J gave up 6 bases and V 1 base, and 5 bases lay outside the gene matches. There are 15 residues in the CDR3. The CDR3 loop reads CASSIGQGAGQPQHF. CDR3 DNA sequence: TGTGCCAGTAGTATAGGGCAGGGGGCGGGTCAGCCCCAGCATTTT.

This chain connects TRBV6-6 to TRBJ2-7; perhaps TRBD1 as D (6 bases). The CDR3 extends over 13 amino acids. Between the trimmed V and J ends, which lost 6 bases and 1 base, there was a span of 10 bases. Germline loops: CDR1 MNHNY, CDR2 SVGAGI (reference sequence). CDR3 nucleotide sequence: TGTGCCAGCAGGTTACAGGGTTCCTACGAGCAGTACTTC. Translated, it gives CASRLQGSYEQYF.

The CDR3 DNA reads as TGTGCCAGCAGTTACGCCCCGGGACTCACCTACGAGCAGTACTTC. It translates to CASSYAPGLTYEQYF. The genes are TRBV6-5 and TRBJ2-7; D is possibly TRBD2 (6 bases). V gave up 2 bases and J gave up 2 bases, with 13 bases separating them. The CDR3 totals 15 residues. Looked up from germline, CDR1 is MNHEY and CDR2 is SVGAGI.

This clone was picked up a small number of times. The chain recombines TRBV2 with TRBJ2-2; no definite D call. There are 15 residues in the CDR3. The V and J ends lost 2 bases and 4 bases respectively, with 11 bases between them. Germline loops: CDR1 SNHLY, CDR2 FYNNEI. The CDR3 DNA sequence: TGTGCCAGCAGTGAATCTCTGGGTACCACCGGGGAGCTGTTTTTT. The encoded protein is CASSESLGTTGELFF.

The chain couples TRBV19 to TRBJ2-7; 11 bases fit TRBD2. Germline V gives CDR1 LNHDA, CDR2 SQIVND (reference sequence). With 6 bases clipped from V and 6 bases from J, the junction kept 1 base outside the gene matches. This CDR3 is built from 12 residues. The CDR3 loop is CASSGLAGEQYF. In DNA, the CDR3 is TGTGCCAGTAGCGGACTAGCGGGCGAGCAGTACTTC. The full variable domain, with the rest looked up from reference TRBV19 and TRBJ2-7, is DGGITQSPKYLFRKEGQNVTLSCEQNLNHDAMYWYRQDPGQGLRLIYYSQIVNDFQKGDIAEGYSVSREKKESFPLTVTSAQKNPTAFYLCASSGLAGEQYFGPGTRLTVT.

The V gene is TRBV6-5, the J gene TRBJ1-2; possible D gene TRBD1, 6 bases. CDR1 MNHEY and CDR2 SVGAGI come from the germline V gene. The V end lost 6 bases, the J end lost 2 bases, and 10 bases lay between the germline ends. CDR3 size: 13 residues. CDR3 nucleotide sequence: TGTGCCAGCAGGATGGACAGCAACTATGGCTACACCTTC. Protein sequence: CASRMDSNYGYTF.

The genes are TRBV5-1 and TRBJ2-3, with D perhaps matching TRBD2 (5 bases). Per the germline V gene, CDR1 is SGHRS and CDR2 is YFSETQ. V shed 0 bases and J shed 2 bases, with 10 bases lying between them. The length of the CDR3 is 15 residues. CDR3 amino acids: CASSLAGKLTDTQYF. The CDR3 bases are TGCGCCAGCAGCTTGGCGGGGAAACTCACAGATACGCAGTATTTT.

CDR3 sequence reads: CASGAGGSVTEAFF. For the CDR3, the DNA is TGCGCCAGCGGGGCCGGGGGGTCGGTCACTGAAGCTTTCTTT. The chain uses TRBV5-1 and TRBJ1-1; tentatively, D is TRBD1 (5 bases). The germline gives CDR1 SGHRS, CDR2 YFSETQ. This CDR3 contains 14 residues. The V end was cut by 7 bases, the J end by 4 bases, with 17 bases between.

V and J are TRBV7-2 and TRBJ2-2; D ambiguous. Germline V lookup: CDR1 SGHTA, CDR2 FQGNSA. There are 15 residues in the CDR3. Deletions cut 2 bases from V and 0 bases from J, with 7 bases between. Here the CDR3 DNA reads TGTGCCAGCAGCTTAATAGCCCCGAACACCGGGGAGCTGTTTTTT. Residues: CASSLIAPNTGELFF.